This T cell receptor beta chain was identified in a study of spatial heterogeneity in lung cancer. For the study at large: Follow-up PBMC specimens underwent sequencing when available; their median timing was roughly two years after resection.

TCRdb itself ran the 5' RACE reads through MiXCR, one entry per CDR3 protein. The top ten hold 3% to 4.5% of the sample, which has 8,000 to 10,000 distinct CDR3 sequences, approximately 22% seen once. In its sample, this clonotype is medium-sized. As for time point: blood at routine non-recurrence follow-up after resection. No cell sorting; template was whole RNA from tumor, lung tissue or PBMC. The specimen comprised PBMCs, sampled at follow-up. The source is a female donor with early-stage non-small cell lung cancer.

The CDR3 coding sequence is TGCAGTGCTTCTCGGCCAGCTTCGCTGCCTGAAGCTTTCTTT. As protein: CSASRPASLPEAFF. The V call is TRBV20-1, the J call TRBJ1-1; D remains unclear. V lost 5 bases to trimming and J lost 6 bases, with 19 bases between them. Germline V CDR1 and CDR2: DFQATT, SNEGSKA (reference sequence). The CDR3 loop spans 14 amino acids.